Listed below are T cell receptor beta chains from one sample, sequenced in a study of T cell responses to AZD1222 COVID-19 vaccine. Some clones are missing from TCRdb's copy, which holds only in-frame ones; the method was immunoSEQ multiplex PCR. Its clone listing holds 150,000 or so clones. The source material was peripheral blood. The receptor source for this set is an adult in good health. CDR3s include the opening cysteine and the closing phenylalanine or tryptophan. D genes are given only for firm matches.

V gene	D gene	J gene	CDR3 DNA	CDR3 protein
TRBV30	TRBD1	TRBJ2-3	TGTGCCTGGAGTGTAGGGGACAGGGGTCCAGATACGCAGTATTTT	CAWSVGDRGPDTQYF
TRBV10-3	.	TRBJ2-3	TGTGCCACGGCTTTCGGGTCAGGGTCAGGCACAGATACGCAGTATTTT	CATAFGSGSGTDTQYF
TRBV10-3	.	TRBJ2-3	TGTGCCATCAGTGATCGGGAGCCAGATACGCAGTATTTT	CAISDREPDTQYF
TRBV7-3	.	TRBJ2-3	TGTGCCAGCAGCCGGAATAACCTACAGTCAGATACGCAGTATTTT	CASSRNNLQSDTQYF
TRBV7-2	.	TRBJ2-7	TGTGCCAGCAGCTTAAAATTCAGGGACTACGAGCAGTACTTC	CASSLKFRDYEQYF
TRBV4-1	.	TRBJ2-5	TGCGCCAGCAGCCAACCACAGGGACGAGAGACCCAGTACTTC	CASSQPQGRETQYF
TRBV30	.	TRBJ2-7	TGTGCCTGGAGTGTTACAGGGTCCTACGAGCAGTACTTC	CAWSVTGSYEQYF
TRBV4-1	.	TRBJ2-2	TGCGCCAGCAGCCAAGATCCAAGACCGAACACCGGGGAGCTGTTTTTT	CASSQDPRPNTGELFF
TRBV25-1	.	TRBJ1-3	TGTGCCAGCAGTGGTCGGGGACGCCGAGCTGGAAACACCATATATTTT	CASSGRGRRAGNTIYF
TRBV28	TRBD1	TRBJ1-2	TGTGCCAGCAGCCCAGGGGGGAGGTATGGCTACACCTTC	CASSPGGRYGYTF
TRBV3-1/TRBV3-2	.	TRBJ1-2	TGTGCCAGCAGCCAAGTCAACAGAGAAGGTGGCTACACCTTC	CASSQVNREGGYTF
TRBV9	.	TRBJ1-2	TGTGCCAGCAGCGCGGACAGTACCAGAGGCTATGGCTACACCTTC	CASSADSTRGYGYTF
TRBV5-1	.	TRBJ1-2	TGCGCCAGCAGCTCGGCGACTAACTATGGCTACACCTTC	CASSSATNYGYTF
TRBV30	.	TRBJ1-3	TGTGCCTGCCTCGACCAGGGCTTCGGAAACACCATATATTTT	CACLDQGFGNTIYF
TRBV9	.	TRBJ2-2	TGTGCCAGCAGCCTGGTTGGGGTGGCTGGCACCGGGGAGCTGTTTTTT	CASSLVGVAGTGELFF
TRBV2	TRBD1	TRBJ1-2	TGTGCCAGCACATTGTCGACAGGGATCTATGGCTACACCTTC	CASTLSTGIYGYTF
TRBV7-3	.	TRBJ2-2	TGTGCCAGCAGTCAGGGCAACGGGGAGCTGTTTTTT	CASSQGNGELFF
TRBV5-6	.	TRBJ2-2	TGTGCCAGCAGCTTCGGACCCCCCGGGGAGCTGTTTTTT	CASSFGPPGELFF
TRBV7-3	.	TRBJ2-2	TGTGCCAGCAGCTCGAGCACAGGTGGCACCGGGGAGCTGTTTTTT	CASSSSTGGTGELFF
TRBV7-3	.	TRBJ2-5	TGTGCCAGCAGCTTATCGGGCGGGTGGCAAGAGACCCAGTACTTC	CASSLSGGWQETQYF
TRBV2	.	TRBJ1-1	TGTGCCAGCAGTGCCGGGTATTGGTCCACTGAAGCTTTCTTT	CASSAGYWSTEAFF
TRBV3-1/TRBV3-2	TRBD2	TRBJ2-5	TGTGCCAGCAGCCTAGGACTAGCGGGGCAAGAGACCCAGTACTTC	CASSLGLAGQETQYF
TRBV5-6	.	TRBJ2-5	TGTGCCAGCAGCTTGGCGGGGAACCAAGAGACCCAGTACTTC	CASSLAGNQETQYF
TRBV19	.	TRBJ2-5	TGTGCCAGTAGTGGGGACAACCAAGAGACCCAGTACTTC	CASSGDNQETQYF
TRBV7-9	TRBD1	TRBJ1-2	TGTGCCAGCAGCTTGGGCCCAAACCTACAGGGGAGCTATGGCTACACCTTC	CASSLGPNLQGSYGYTF
TRBV5-1	.	TRBJ2-2	TGCGCCAGCAGTTTCACAGGTTCGGCGAACACCGGGGAGCTGTTTTTT	CASSFTGSANTGELFF
TRBV11-2	.	TRBJ1-1	TGTGCCAGCAGCTATCTTGGACTTACCCTAGAGAGGACTGAAGCTTTCTTT	CASSYLGLTLERTEAFF
TRBV6-2/TRBV6-3	.	TRBJ1-2	TGTGCCAGCAGTTTTTCTTTGGAGGACAGCTCTTACTATGGCTACACCTTC	CASSFSLEDSSYYGYTF
TRBV7-8	.	TRBJ1-6	TGTGCCAGCAGCCCCAACGCTTCACCCCTCCACTTT	CASSPNASPLHF
TRBV11-3	TRBD1	TRBJ1-6	TGTGCCAGCAGCCGACAGGGGGGTAATTCACCCCTCCACTTT	CASSRQGGNSPLHF
TRBV7-9	TRBD2	TRBJ2-3	TGTGCCAGCAGCACCATAGCGGGGGGGAGCACAGATACGCAGTATTTT	CASSTIAGGSTDTQYF
TRBV5-5	TRBD1	TRBJ1-2	TGTGCCAGCAGCTTTGTGACTATCGGACAGGGTCATTTCGATGGCTACACCTTC	CASSFVTIGQGHFDGYTF
TRBV6-1	.	TRBJ1-1	TGTGCCAGCAGTGATCGGGCAGGGCCGGGCACTGAAGCTTTCTTT	CASSDRAGPGTEAFF
TRBV3-1/TRBV3-2	.	TRBJ1-6	TGTGCCAGCAGCCGCGGAGGGGACCCCTATAATTCACCCCTCCACTTT	CASSRGGDPYNSPLHF
TRBV6-2/TRBV6-3	.	TRBJ2-3	TGTGCCAGCAGCCCCTGGGGGACTAGCACAGATACGCAGTATTTT	CASSPWGTSTDTQYF
TRBV2	TRBD1	TRBJ1-4	TGTGCCAGCAGTGAGGACAGGGCCGGTGAAAAACTGTTTTTT	CASSEDRAGEKLFF
TRBV5-6	.	TRBJ1-2	TGTGCCAGCAGCTTGGACACGAGGTATGGCTACACCTTC	CASSLDTRYGYTF
TRBV4-3	TRBD1	TRBJ1-2	TGCGCCAGCAGCCACGCAACAGGGGGCCGCGGCTACACCTTC	CASSHATGGRGYTF
TRBV12-3/TRBV12-4	.	TRBJ1-5	TGTGCCAGCAGTTGGACGGACAATCAGCCCCAGCATTTT	CASSWTDNQPQHF
TRBV5-6	.	TRBJ2-7	TGTGCCAGCAGCTTTACAGGCGCTTACGAGCAGTACTTC	CASSFTGAYEQYF
TRBV5-1	TRBD1	TRBJ1-3	TGCGCCAGCAGCCCGGGACAGGGGGAAAACACCATATATTTT	CASSPGQGENTIYF
TRBV4-1	TRBD1	TRBJ1-6	TGCGCCAGCAGCCAAGATCGGACAGGGCCTTCACCCCTCCACTTT	CASSQDRTGPSPLHF